The clone carrying this T cell receptor beta chain turned up a few times. Its antigen is as yet unknown. Described treatment: approximately nine-day PBMC culture with coronavirus spike peptide pools or control peptides (ViraFEST assay). Cultured CD4+ T-cell DNA underwent Oncomine TCR Beta short-read sequencing. TCRdb re-called the PCR reads through MiXCR, storing one row per CDR3 protein. The repertoire holds roughly 13,000 distinct CDR3 sequences, with roughly 50% as singletons. This entry comes from a study of vaccination and CD4 T cells after COVID-19. This CDR3 is 13 amino acids long. V shed 4 bases, J shed 6 bases, and the junction held 8 bases outside the gene matches. Germline V CDR1 and CDR2: SQVTM, ANQGSEA.

The source of this sequence is a human donor who had recovered from COVID-19. This chain connects TRBV29-1 to TRBJ2-7, with 8 bases lining up with TRBD2. Sequenced here: CD4+ T cells from blood, cultured in vitro, sampled before SARS-CoV-2 vaccination. CDR3 amino acids: CSVVHGRAVEQYF. The CDR3 nucleotides are TGCAGCGTTGTGCACGGGAGGGCCGTCGAGCAGTACTTC.